Listed below are T cell receptor beta chains from one sample, sequenced in a study of T cell responses to AZD1222 COVID-19 vaccine. Produced via immunoSEQ multiplex PCR; TCRdb's table is partial and in-frame only. Found here are 130,000 to 150,000 clones, more than 70% of them singletons; the top ten hold about 4.8%. The material sequenced was peripheral blood, taken 28 days after the second AZD1222 dose. The receptors come from an adult who received the AZD1222 COVID-19 vaccine. Each CDR3 is given with its conserved first and last residue. Fields, in order: J gene, V gene, clone size, D gene, CDR3 DNA, CDR3 protein. A D gene is named only where the DNA matches it firmly. Size tells how often a clone was seen (once, few, many) or the class of an expanded clone, and some rows leave it out.

J gene: TRBJ2-7; V gene: TRBV28; clone size: NA; D gene: NA; CDR3 DNA: TGTGCCAGCAGTTTAAACCCGACCCCGTACGAGCAGTACTTC; CDR3 protein: CASSLNPTPYEQYF
J gene: TRBJ2-5; V gene: TRBV12-3/TRBV12-4; clone size: once; D gene: NA; CDR3 DNA: TGTGCCAGCAGAGGAGTGACCCAGTACTTC; CDR3 protein: CASRGVTQYF
J gene: TRBJ1-4; V gene: TRBV6-5; clone size: NA; D gene: NA; CDR3 DNA: TGTGCCAGCAGTTATAATCCACATCAAGCCGAAAAACTGTTTTTT; CDR3 protein: CASSYNPHQAEKLFF
J gene: TRBJ1-6; V gene: TRBV7-2; clone size: NA; D gene: TRBD1; CDR3 DNA: TGTGCCAGCAGCCCTCTAGGGGACAGGGTTTCACCCCTCCACTTT; CDR3 protein: CASSPLGDRVSPLHF
J gene: TRBJ2-1; V gene: TRBV6-5; clone size: NA; D gene: TRBD1; CDR3 DNA: TGTGCCGGTACCCGCGACAGGGGTCGAACTGAGCAGTTCTTC; CDR3 protein: CAGTRDRGRTEQFF
J gene: TRBJ2-7; V gene: TRBV6-1; clone size: NA; D gene: NA; CDR3 DNA: TGTGCCAGCAGTGAAGCGCTGGGCAGCCTTTACGAGCAGTACTTC; CDR3 protein: CASSEALGSLYEQYF
J gene: TRBJ2-2; V gene: TRBV14; clone size: NA; D gene: TRBD1; CDR3 DNA: TGTGCCAGCAGCCGCCGGGACAGCCCGAACACCGGGGAGCTGTTTTTT; CDR3 protein: CASSRRDSPNTGELFF
J gene: TRBJ2-7; V gene: TRBV10-3; clone size: NA; D gene: TRBD1; CDR3 DNA: TGTGCCATCAGTGGGGGGACAGGGGTCTACGAGCAGTACTTC; CDR3 protein: CAISGGTGVYEQYF
J gene: TRBJ1-2; V gene: TRBV18; clone size: NA; D gene: TRBD1; CDR3 DNA: TGTGCCAGCTCACCACGGGACAGAAACTATGGCTACACCTTC; CDR3 protein: CASSPRDRNYGYTF
J gene: TRBJ1-5; V gene: TRBV27; clone size: NA; D gene: TRBD1; CDR3 DNA: TGTGCCAGCAGTTTGGGACAGGGGTATAGCAATCAGCCCCAGCATTTT; CDR3 protein: CASSLGQGYSNQPQHF
J gene: TRBJ2-7; V gene: TRBV29-1; clone size: NA; D gene: TRBD2; CDR3 DNA: TGCAGCGTTGATAGCGGGGGGACTAGCGCTACCTACGAGCAGTACTTC; CDR3 protein: CSVDSGGTSATYEQYF
J gene: TRBJ2-4; V gene: TRBV28; clone size: NA; D gene: TRBD1; CDR3 DNA: TGTGCCAGCAGTGTTCCCGGACAGGGCGGTTTGGACATTCAGTACTTC; CDR3 protein: CASSVPGQGGLDIQYF
J gene: TRBJ2-7; V gene: TRBV2; clone size: NA; D gene: TRBD1; CDR3 DNA: TGTGCCAGCACCGGACAGGAAAGGAGCTCCTACGAGCAGTACTTC; CDR3 protein: CASTGQERSSYEQYF
J gene: TRBJ1-2; V gene: TRBV9; clone size: NA; D gene: TRBD1; CDR3 DNA: TGTGCCAGCAGCGTCGGACAGGGCGGCGGCTACACCTTC; CDR3 protein: CASSVGQGGGYTF
J gene: TRBJ2-7; V gene: TRBV18; clone size: NA; D gene: NA; CDR3 DNA: TGTGCCAGCTCACCGACTAGGGACGAGCAGTACTTC; CDR3 protein: CASSPTRDEQYF
J gene: TRBJ1-1; V gene: TRBV5-1; clone size: NA; D gene: NA; CDR3 DNA: TGCGCCAGCAGCCCCAGGGGCACTGAAGCTTTCTTT; CDR3 protein: CASSPRGTEAFF
J gene: TRBJ2-3; V gene: TRBV9; clone size: NA; D gene: TRBD2; CDR3 DNA: TGTGCCAGCAGCGTAGTTAGCGGGGGGGGAGATACGCAGTATTTT; CDR3 protein: CASSVVSGGGDTQYF
J gene: TRBJ1-2; V gene: TRBV6-2/TRBV6-3; clone size: NA; D gene: NA; CDR3 DNA: TGTGCCAGCAGTTACGGACCGAACTATGGCTACACCTTC; CDR3 protein: CASSYGPNYGYTF
J gene: TRBJ2-3; V gene: TRBV5-1; clone size: NA; D gene: TRBD1; CDR3 DNA: TGCGCCAGCAGCCCTGGACAGGGAGATACGCAGTATTTT; CDR3 protein: CASSPGQGDTQYF
J gene: TRBJ1-5; V gene: TRBV4-2; clone size: NA; D gene: TRBD1; CDR3 DNA: TGTGCCAGCAGCCAAGAATTACAGGGGGAAGGCAATCAGCCCCAGCATTTT; CDR3 protein: CASSQELQGEGNQPQHF
J gene: TRBJ2-1; V gene: TRBV5-1; clone size: NA; D gene: TRBD1; CDR3 DNA: TGCGCCAGCAGCTTGCCCAAACAGGGGGCGATTCCCACTACCAACTACAATGAGCAGTTCTTC; CDR3 protein: CASSLPKQGAIPTTNYNEQFF
J gene: TRBJ2-7; V gene: TRBV6-1; clone size: NA; D gene: TRBD2; CDR3 DNA: TGTGCCAGCAGTGAAGTCATCAGCGGGGGAGCCTACGAGCAGTACTTC; CDR3 protein: CASSEVISGGAYEQYF
J gene: TRBJ2-7; V gene: TRBV5-1; clone size: NA; D gene: TRBD2; CDR3 DNA: TGCGCCAGCACCGGCGGGGGGAGAAGCTACGAGCAGTACTTC; CDR3 protein: CASTGGGRSYEQYF
J gene: TRBJ2-3; V gene: TRBV27; clone size: NA; D gene: TRBD2; CDR3 DNA: TGTGCCAGCAGTACCCCTGTCGGGAGGACCACGTATACGCAGTATTTT; CDR3 protein: CASSTPVGRTTYTQYF
J gene: TRBJ2-4; V gene: TRBV9; clone size: NA; D gene: NA; CDR3 DNA: TGTGCCAGCAGCGTGGGGGACGGTAAAAACATTCAGTACTTC; CDR3 protein: CASSVGDGKNIQYF
J gene: TRBJ2-2; V gene: TRBV27; clone size: NA; D gene: NA; CDR3 DNA: TGTGCCAGCAGTTTCTGGAGACCCACAGTCTACACCGGGGAGCTGTTTTTT; CDR3 protein: CASSFWRPTVYTGELFF
J gene: TRBJ2-7; V gene: TRBV4-1; clone size: few; D gene: TRBD1; CDR3 DNA: TGCGCCAGCAGCACTGAAGGACAGGGTATCCCCGGCGAGCAGTACTTC; CDR3 protein: CASSTEGQGIPGEQYF
J gene: TRBJ2-1; V gene: TRBV11-2; clone size: NA; D gene: NA; CDR3 DNA: TGTGCCAGCATCCAGGGGGCGGGGGCTCTTTACAATGAGCAGTTCTTC; CDR3 protein: CASIQGAGALYNEQFF
J gene: TRBJ2-5; V gene: TRBV27; clone size: NA; D gene: NA; CDR3 DNA: TGTGCCAGCAGTCCCTATCTGGGGTCACTAGAAGAGACCCAGTACTTC; CDR3 protein: CASSPYLGSLEETQYF
J gene: TRBJ1-4; V gene: TRBV11-2; clone size: NA; D gene: NA; CDR3 DNA: TGTGCCAGCAGTCCCCTTACAGGAGACTCCGAAAAACTGTTTTTT; CDR3 protein: CASSPLTGDSEKLFF
J gene: TRBJ1-5; V gene: TRBV7-9; clone size: NA; D gene: NA; CDR3 DNA: TGTGCCAGCAGCAAATCAGGGGTGGGCGATCAGCCCCAGCATTTT; CDR3 protein: CASSKSGVGDQPQHF
J gene: TRBJ1-2; V gene: TRBV11-2; clone size: NA; D gene: NA; CDR3 DNA: TGTGCCAGCAGCTTAGGGCTACAGCTCTATGGCTACACCTTC; CDR3 protein: CASSLGLQLYGYTF
J gene: TRBJ1-4; V gene: TRBV6-2/TRBV6-3; clone size: NA; D gene: NA; CDR3 DNA: TGTGCCAGCAGTCAAGGTGAAAAACTGTTTTTT; CDR3 protein: CASSQGEKLFF
J gene: TRBJ1-1; V gene: TRBV19; clone size: NA; D gene: NA; CDR3 DNA: TGTGCCAGTAGTATAGGTCCCATGAACACTGAAGCTTTCTTT; CDR3 protein: CASSIGPMNTEAFF
J gene: TRBJ2-7; V gene: TRBV18; clone size: few; D gene: TRBD1; CDR3 DNA: TGTGCCAGCTCACCACAGGGGGCTCACGAGCAGTACTTC; CDR3 protein: CASSPQGAHEQYF
J gene: TRBJ1-1; V gene: TRBV19; clone size: NA; D gene: NA; CDR3 DNA: TGTGCCAGTAACATTAGCCCGAATGAAGCTTTCTTT; CDR3 protein: CASNISPNEAFF
J gene: TRBJ2-2; V gene: TRBV27; clone size: once; D gene: NA; CDR3 DNA: TGTGCCAGCAGTTTATCGGGAGACTCCGGGGAGCTGTTTTTT; CDR3 protein: CASSLSGDSGELFF
J gene: TRBJ2-3; V gene: TRBV10-3; clone size: NA; D gene: NA; CDR3 DNA: TGTGCCATCAGTGAGGCGAGGGGATTAAGGGCAGATACGCAGTATTTT; CDR3 protein: CAISEARGLRADTQYF
J gene: TRBJ2-1; V gene: TRBV29-1; clone size: once; D gene: TRBD2; CDR3 DNA: TGCAGCGGAGGACTAGCGGGGGGGCTTGACAATGAGCAGTTCTTC; CDR3 protein: CSGGLAGGLDNEQFF
J gene: TRBJ2-1; V gene: TRBV10-1; clone size: NA; D gene: NA; CDR3 DNA: TGCGCCAGCAGGGGTCAGGGGACCTACAATGAGCAGTTCTTC; CDR3 protein: CASRGQGTYNEQFF
J gene: TRBJ2-6; V gene: TRBV4-1; clone size: NA; D gene: NA; CDR3 DNA: TGCGCCAGCAGCCAGGGCCTTGGGGCTGGGGCCAACGTCCTGACTTTC; CDR3 protein: CASSQGLGAGANVLTF
J gene: TRBJ1-2; V gene: TRBV3-1/TRBV3-2; clone size: NA; D gene: NA; CDR3 DNA: TGTGCCAGCAGCCCCGGCCGGTCCTATGGCTACACCTTC; CDR3 protein: CASSPGRSYGYTF
J gene: TRBJ1-5; V gene: TRBV6-1; clone size: once; D gene: NA; CDR3 DNA: TGTGCCAGCCGGGACAGCAATCAGCCCCAGCATTTT; CDR3 protein: CASRDSNQPQHF
J gene: TRBJ1-6; V gene: TRBV5-1; clone size: NA; D gene: TRBD1; CDR3 DNA: TGCGCCAGCAGCGCCGGACAGGGGATTAATTCACCCCTCCACTTT; CDR3 protein: CASSAGQGINSPLHF
J gene: TRBJ1-2; V gene: TRBV24-1; clone size: NA; D gene: NA; CDR3 DNA: TGTGCCACCAGTGTCGCCAGGGGTTTTGATGGCTACACCTTC; CDR3 protein: CATSVARGFDGYTF
J gene: TRBJ2-3; V gene: TRBV5-4; clone size: NA; D gene: NA; CDR3 DNA: TGTGCCAGCAGCGAAAGTAATGCAGATACGCAGTATTTT; CDR3 protein: CASSESNADTQYF
J gene: TRBJ1-2; V gene: TRBV9; clone size: NA; D gene: TRBD1; CDR3 DNA: TGTGCCAGCAGTTTGGGGACAGTCCCCTTCTATGGCTACACCTTC; CDR3 protein: CASSLGTVPFYGYTF
J gene: TRBJ1-4; V gene: TRBV4-2; clone size: NA; D gene: NA; CDR3 DNA: TGTGCCAGCAGCCAAGATCCAGGGGTCGGTGAAAAACTGTTTTTT; CDR3 protein: CASSQDPGVGEKLFF
J gene: TRBJ2-1; V gene: TRBV5-1; clone size: few; D gene: NA; CDR3 DNA: TGCGCCAGCAGCTTGGCCCCCATAGAAGAGCAGTTCTTC; CDR3 protein: CASSLAPIEEQFF
J gene: TRBJ2-7; V gene: TRBV3-1/TRBV3-2; clone size: NA; D gene: NA; CDR3 DNA: TGTGCCAGCAGCCTTAACAGGGCTTACGAGCAGTACTTC; CDR3 protein: CASSLNRAYEQYF
J gene: TRBJ1-2; V gene: TRBV12-3/TRBV12-4; clone size: NA; D gene: NA; CDR3 DNA: TGTGCCAGCAGTTCGGGGTTGGGCTACACCTTC; CDR3 protein: CASSSGLGYTF
J gene: TRBJ2-7; V gene: TRBV4-1; clone size: NA; D gene: NA; CDR3 DNA: TGCGCCAGCAGCCCGACAGGTGCCTACGAGCAGTACTTC; CDR3 protein: CASSPTGAYEQYF
J gene: TRBJ1-6; V gene: TRBV7-9; clone size: NA; D gene: NA; CDR3 DNA: TGTGCCAGCACCCGATCCGGGACAACAAATTCACCCCTCCACTTT; CDR3 protein: CASTRSGTTNSPLHF
J gene: TRBJ1-1; V gene: TRBV4-2; clone size: NA; D gene: NA; CDR3 DNA: TGTGCCAGCAGCCAAGCAGACAGCTACACTGAAGCTTTCTTT; CDR3 protein: CASSQADSYTEAFF
J gene: TRBJ2-7; V gene: TRBV5-6; clone size: NA; D gene: NA; CDR3 DNA: TGTGCCAGCAGGGCGACCTCCTACGAGCAGTACTTC; CDR3 protein: CASRATSYEQYF
J gene: TRBJ2-1; V gene: TRBV7-2; clone size: NA; D gene: NA; CDR3 DNA: TGTGCCAGCAGCTCGCCTCGGGACTGGGACAATGAGCAGTTCTTC; CDR3 protein: CASSSPRDWDNEQFF
J gene: TRBJ2-5; V gene: TRBV5-1; clone size: NA; D gene: NA; CDR3 DNA: TGCGCCAGCAGCACCCGCCAGGGGGGGGCTCAAGAGACCCAGTACTTC; CDR3 protein: CASSTRQGGAQETQYF